The 29 T cell receptor beta chains in this list originate from one sample, sequenced in a study of T cell repertoires in ileal Crohn's disease (dated by TCRdb to between 2018 and 2020). The method behind the library was the immunoSEQ multiplex PCR assay. The source is immuneACCESS, and TCRdb retained only in-frame sequences with V and J called. Part of the clones is not carried over; for the studies checked, unresolved V genes explain less than half of this, and the remainder is unexplained. The sample table contains about 14,000 clones; only one count was recorded for over 60% of them. Jointly, the top ten make up about 4.5% of the sample. Material for sequencing was ileal tissue. These receptors all come from an adult with Crohn's disease.

The V and J genes are TRBV5-1 and TRBJ2-3; 7 nucleotides agree with TRBD2. Germline-derived CDR1 and CDR2 are SGHRS and YFSETQ. Unmatched junction bases numbered 13, after V lost 6 bases and J lost 9 bases. This CDR3 comprises 14 residues. CDR3 DNA: TGCGCCAGCAAACCCGCGGGGGAAACTAGCACGCAGTATTTT. Translated, it gives CASKPAGETSTQYF.

V and J are TRBV5-3 and TRBJ2-7; TRBD1 agrees at 11 bases. TRBV5-3 has ORF status, its function being uncertain. V lost 3 bases, J lost 3 bases, and 5 bases stayed unmatched. The CDR3 contains 15 residues. CDR3 residues: CARSWGTGGHYEQYF. In nucleotides, the CDR3 is TGTGCCAGAAGCTGGGGGACAGGGGGACACTACGAGCAGTACTTC.

This rearrangement joins TRBV2 to TRBJ1-5, with D possibly matching TRBD1 (5 bases). Germline values: CDR1 SNHLY, CDR2 FYNNEI. CDR3 size: 14 residues. Trimming shortened V by 7 bases and J by 0 bases, and 10 bases separated the two germline ends. The CDR3 DNA reads TGTGCCAGCACCAAGGGGAATAGCAATCAGCCCCAGCATTTT. Protein product: CASTKGNSNQPQHF.

V gene TRBV14 combines with J gene TRBJ2-5; 9 bases agree with TRBD2. The CDR3 loop spans 14 amino acids. CDR1 is SGHDN and CDR2 is FVKESK in the germline V gene. V dropped 6 bases and J dropped 5; count of bases not matched to a gene: 7. This chain's CDR3 is CASRRGGAGETQYF. Here the CDR3 DNA reads TGTGCCAGCAGACGCGGGGGGGCCGGGGAGACCCAGTACTTC.

The J gene is TRBJ2-5, the V gene TRBV7-7; 7 nucleotides line up with TRBD1. Per the germline V gene, CDR1 is SSHAT and CDR2 is FNYEAQ (reference sequence). Unmatched junction bases numbered 4, after V lost 5 bases and J lost 4 bases. The CDR3 loop spans 13 amino acids. This CDR3 is CASSANRGETQYF. The CDR3 nucleotides are TGTGCCAGCAGCGCAAACAGGGGAGAGACCCAGTACTTC.

The chain joins TRBV30 to TRBJ1-5, with 7 bases fitting TRBD1. V lost 2 bases and J lost 6; bases outside the gene matches: 7. There are 14 residues in the CDR3. CDR1 GTSNPN and CDR2 SVGIG come from the germline V gene (reference sequence). CDR3 sequence reads: CAWSPTGRGQPQHF. DNA of the CDR3: TGTGCCTGGAGTCCGACAGGGCGAGGTCAGCCCCAGCATTTT. The full variable domain, in which reference TRBV30 and TRBJ1-5 provide the parts outside the CDR3, is SQTIHQWPATLVQPVGSPLSLECTVEGTSNPNLYWYRQAAGRGLQLLFYSVGIGQISSEVPQNLSASRPQDRQFILSSKKLLLSDSGFYLCAWSPTGRGQPQHFGDGTRLSIL.

The rearrangement joins TRBV10-3 to TRBJ2-7; D might be TRBD1 (5 bases). The CDR3 spans 11 residues. Deletions cut 3 bases from V and 9 bases from J, with 9 bases between. In germline, CDR1 is ENHRY, CDR2 SYGVKD. CDR3 loop: CAISDRVGQYF. CDR3 DNA: TGTGCCATCAGTGACAGGGTCGGGCAGTACTTC.

In this sample, this clone turned up a few times. This chain links TRBV28 with TRBJ1-2, with TRBD1 identical over 9 bases. This CDR3 region has 14 residues. In germline, CDR1 is MDHEN, CDR2 SYDVKM. Losses at the gene ends were 4 bases for V and 3 bases for J; bases not matched to a gene: 3. The CDR3 sequence: CASSSGTGHYGYTF. In DNA form, the CDR3 reads TGTGCCAGCAGTTCCGGGACAGGGCACTATGGCTACACCTTC.

The V and J genes are TRBV30 and TRBJ2-5; 7 nucleotides match TRBD1. Germline CDR1 reads GTSNPN; CDR2 reads SVGIG (reference sequence). This CDR3 comprises 13 residues. The ends lost 4 bases at V and 4 bases at J; junction bases unmatched: 6. Written as DNA, the CDR3 is TGTGCCTGGACCAGAACAGGGGCAGAGACCCAGTACTTC. It yields the protein CAWTRTGAETQYF.

The chain employs TRBV28 and TRBJ2-6; 7 bases agree with TRBD1. The J segment lost 4 bases and the V segment lost 3 bases, leaving 6 bases of the junction unmatched. Germline values: CDR1 MDHEN, CDR2 SYDVKM. This CDR3 comprises 16 residues. CDR3 nucleotides: TGTGCCAGCAGTTTTGTCACAGGGGCGGGGGCCAACGTCCTGACTTTC. Translating gives CASSFVTGAGANVLTF.

J is TRBJ1-2 and V is TRBV2; no clear D gene. Trimming took off 2 bases at V and 5 bases at J, with 12 bases between the two ends. CDR1 is SNHLY and CDR2 is FYNNEI in the germline V gene. This CDR3 has 14 amino acids. For the CDR3, the DNA is TGTGCCAGCAGTGAAATGGGAGGGTGGTATGGCTACACCTTC. Protein: CASSEMGGWYGYTF.

The V gene is TRBV28, the J gene TRBJ1-6, with no clear D. The CDR3 is made up of 13 amino acids. With 7 bases removed from V and 7 bases from J, the gap between germline ends came to 11 bases. CDR1 and CDR2 (germline): MDHEN, SYDVKM. DNA for the CDR3: TGTGCCAGCACCTTAGACGGGAATTCACCCCTCCACTTT. It translates to CASTLDGNSPLHF.

This rearrangement joins TRBV11-2 to TRBJ1-6; no reliable D call. The CDR3 runs to 17 residues. Looked up from germline, CDR1 is SGHAT and CDR2 is FQNNGV. V shed 5 bases and J shed 9 bases, with 23 bases lying between them. This chain's CDR3 is CASSPYWGGSDPSPLHF. In DNA, the CDR3 is TGTGCCAGCAGCCCCTATTGGGGAGGGTCAGACCCTTCACCCCTCCACTTT.

This clone was observed once. The rearrangement uses TRBV7-3 and TRBJ2-1; 8 bases fit TRBD1. V was pared by 1 base and J by 7 bases, with 6 bases of the junction left unmatched. The length of the CDR3 is 15 residues. Germline V lookup: CDR1 SGHTA, CDR2 FQGTGA. The CDR3 sequence is CASSLRGGQGNEQFF. The CDR3 DNA sequence: TGTGCCAGCAGCTTAAGGGGCGGACAGGGAAATGAGCAGTTCTTC. The variable domain in full, with the rest retrieved from reference TRBV7-3 and TRBJ2-1, is GAGVSQTPSNKVTEKGKYVELRCDPISGHTALYWYRQSLGQGPEFLIYFQGTGAADDSGLPNDRFFAVRPEGSVSTLKIQRTERGDSAVYLCASSLRGGQGNEQFFGPGTRLTVL.

V gene TRBV27 combines with J gene TRBJ2-6; D uncertain. CDR1 and CDR2 from the germline V gene are MNHEY and SMNVEV (reference sequence). The V end was cut by 2 bases, the J end by 0 bases, with 5 bases between. This CDR3 is built from 15 residues. CDR3 protein: CASSLKLSGANVLTF. DNA of the CDR3: TGTGCCAGCAGTTTAAAGCTCTCTGGGGCCAACGTCCTGACTTTC.

The chain employs TRBV4-3 and TRBJ1-2, with D possibly matching TRBD1 (5 bases). From germline, CDR1 is LGHNA and CDR2 YSLEER. Deletions cut 0 bases from V and 7 bases from J, with 18 bases between. The CDR3 extends over 16 amino acids. The CDR3 coding sequence is TGCGCCAGCAGCCAAGAATGGGGCAGGGAAGTCGGTGGCTACACCTTC. Translating gives CASSQEWGREVGGYTF.

The chain recombines TRBV15 with TRBJ2-6; 8 positions match TRBD1. Germline CDR1 reads LNHNV; CDR2 reads YYDKDF (reference sequence). CDR3 length: 17 amino acids. V gave up 0 bases and J gave up 2 bases; unmatched junction bases: 3. CDR3 protein: CATSRDPDRAGANVLTF. DNA of the CDR3: TGTGCCACCAGCAGAGATCCGGACAGGGCTGGGGCCAACGTCCTGACTTTC.

In this sample, this clone turned up a few times. This chain uses TRBV5-4 with TRBJ1-4, with TRBD1 as a possible D gene (5 bases). Germline values: CDR1 SGHNT, CDR2 YYREEE (reference sequence). The CDR3 totals 15 residues. The germline V and J ends were trimmed by 5 bases and 6 bases, with 17 bases remaining between them. The CDR3 DNA reads TGTGCCAGCAGGGGTGGCAGGGAAGGTGATGAAAAACTGTTTTTT. As protein: CASRGGREGDEKLFF.

The CDR3 coding sequence is TGCGCCAGCAGCGTGGCCCTGGGACAGTTCTACGAGCAGTACTTC. Its translation is CASSVALGQFYEQYF. The rearrangement joins TRBV4-1 to TRBJ2-7; 7 bases agree with TRBD1. The V and J ends lost 5 bases and 3 bases, in that order; junction bases with no gene match: 10. CDR3 size: 15 residues. Looked up from germline, CDR1 is MGHRA and CDR2 is YSYEKL.

The chain uses TRBV28 and TRBJ1-1; D is uncertain. From germline, CDR1 is MDHEN and CDR2 SYDVKM. The CDR3 spans 13 residues. The V and J ends lost 3 bases and 1 base respectively, with 6 bases between them. The CDR3 is CASSFLWNTEAFF. CDR3 nucleotide sequence: TGTGCCAGCAGTTTTCTTTGGAACACTGAAGCTTTCTTT.

The chain's CDR3 is CASSYSAQGTYEQYF. The CDR3 bases are TGTGCCAGCAGTTACTCGGCTCAGGGTACCTACGAGCAGTACTTC. V gene TRBV6-5 combines with J gene TRBJ2-7; weak D call: TRBD1 (5 bases). Trimming took off 0 bases at V and 2 bases at J, with 11 bases between the two ends. CDR1 and CDR2 from the germline V gene are MNHEY and SVGAGI. This CDR3 contains 15 residues.

This rearrangement joins TRBV11-2 to TRBJ1-1; D call uncertain. The length of the CDR3 is 14 residues. Trimming left V 6 bases short and J 7 bases short, with 18 bases between. Germline values: CDR1 SGHAT, CDR2 FQNNGV. The CDR3 protein is CASRTSRNTGEAFF. CDR3 in DNA: TGTGCCAGCAGAACCTCTCGTAATACTGGTGAAGCTTTCTTT. Combining the CDR3 with reference TRBV11-2 and TRBJ1-1 gives the whole variable domain EAGVAQSPRYKIIEKRQSVAFWCNPISGHATLYWYQQILGQGPKLLIQFQNNGVVDDSQLPKDRFSAERLKGVDSTLKIQPAKLEDSAVYLCASRTSRNTGEAFFGQGTRLTVV.

The chain links TRBV7-2 to TRBJ2-7; the D is unclear. This CDR3 is built from 13 residues. In germline, CDR1 is SGHTA, CDR2 FQGNSA. Deletions cut 2 bases from V and 3 bases from J, with 8 bases between. Here the CDR3 reads CASSLMGSYEQYF. DNA for the CDR3: TGTGCCAGCAGCTTAATGGGCAGCTACGAGCAGTACTTC.

The genes are TRBV5-1 and TRBJ2-5, with 8 bases lining up with TRBD2. V trimming: 0 bases; J trimming: 5 bases; junction bases outside the gene matches: 15. CDR1 is SGHRS and CDR2 is YFSETQ in the germline V gene. The CDR3 loop spans 18 amino acids. Written as DNA, the CDR3 is TGCGCCAGCAGCTTGGCCTTAGGGCGGGGGGTCCTGTGGGAGACCCAGTACTTC. This translates into CASSLALGRGVLWETQYF.

The chain couples TRBV28 to TRBJ2-1; TRBD2 matches at 11 bases. Germline lookup yields CDR1 MDHEN and CDR2 SYDVKM. Trimming removed 6 bases from V and 4 bases from J; junction bases left unmatched: 8. CDR3 length: 16 residues. The CDR3 nucleotides are TGTGCCAGCAGCGGGAGACTAGCGGGGAGTTACAATGAGCAGTTCTTC. This sequence encodes CASSGRLAGSYNEQFF. The full variable domain, with the rest looked up from reference TRBV28 and TRBJ2-1, is DVKVTQSSRYLVKRTGEKVFLECVQDMDHENMFWYRQDPGLGLRLIYFSYDVKMKEKGDIPEGYSVSREKKERFSLILESASTNQTSMYLCASSGRLAGSYNEQFFGPGTRLTVL.

The chain is built from TRBV5-1 and TRBJ1-6, with a tentative D call TRBD1 (5 bases). In germline, CDR1 is SGHRS, CDR2 YFSETQ. V was cut by 4 bases and J by 6 bases, with 17 bases left in between. This CDR3 spans 16 amino acids. The CDR3 DNA reads as TGCGCCAGCAGCACCAACCCGACGGGACTTAATTCACCCCTCCACTTT. This encodes CASSTNPTGLNSPLHF.

The V and J genes are TRBV18 and TRBJ2-2; TRBD2 matches 9 bases. The J segment lost 4 bases and the V segment lost 4 bases, leaving 13 bases of the junction unmatched. This CDR3 is 18 amino acids long. Germline CDR1 is KGHSH and CDR2 is LQKENI. The CDR3 here is CASSRQLLAGDATGELFF. CDR3 in DNA: TGTGCCAGCTCACGACAACTTTTAGCGGGGGACGCCACCGGGGAGCTGTTTTTT.

The CDR3 reads CASRTEHQPQHF. Here the CDR3 DNA reads TGTGCCAGCAGAACAGAGCACCAGCCCCAGCATTTT. V is TRBV2 and J is TRBJ1-5; D is ambiguous. Trimming took 6 bases from V and 7 from J, leaving 10 bases between them. In germline, CDR1 is SNHLY, CDR2 FYNNEI. This CDR3 region has 12 residues.

This rearrangement joins TRBV2 to TRBJ1-5, with 9 bases aligning to TRBD1. Trimming took 6 bases from V and 2 from J; bases not matched to a gene: 5. This CDR3 spans 15 amino acids. The V gene's germline CDR1 is SNHLY and CDR2 FYNNEI. CDR3 sequence reads: CASRRTGVRNQPQHF. The CDR3 DNA reads TGTGCCAGCAGGCGGACAGGGGTCCGCAATCAGCCCCAGCATTTT. The whole variable domain, filled in from reference TRBV2 and TRBJ1-5, reads EPEVTQTPSHQVTQMGQEVILRCVPISNHLYFYWYRQILGQKVEFLVSFYNNEISEKSEIFDDQFSVERPDGSNFTLKIRSTKLEDSAMYFCASRRTGVRNQPQHFGDGTRLSIL.